Given below is one TCR beta chain in context. Repertoires were generated with immunoSEQ multiplex PCR, while TCRdb's copy carries only in-frame clones and drops some. The table lists approximately 79,000 clones, 75% to 90% of them singletons. The V gene's germline CDR1 is SGHRS and CDR2 YFSETQ. V was trimmed by 3 bases and J by 1 base, leaving 16 bases between them. The CDR3 is 16 amino acids. The data were obtained in a study of control samples from healthy donors and cancer patients. This rearrangement joins TRBV5-1 to TRBJ2-5; tentatively, D is TRBD1 or TRBD2 (5 bases each). The clonotype was recovered from a man aged 50 or older in good health. What was sequenced was blood. CDR3 sequence: CASSYGRGAGQETQYF. The DNA of the CDR3 is TGCGCCAGCAGCTACGGTAGGGGCGCGGGCCAAGAGACCCAGTACTTC.